This T cell receptor (beta chain) was sequenced during a study of cytomegalovirus exposure and HLA in healthy donors. PCR employed 60 Vbeta and 13 Jbeta primers. Repertoires were generated with immunoSEQ multiplex PCR, while TCRdb's copy carries only in-frame clones and drops some. Its table lists about 46,000 clones. Germline V CDR1 and CDR2: LGHNA, YNFKEQ. The CDR3 covers 15 residues. Trimming removed 2 bases from V and 2 bases from J, with 13 bases in between. Sequencing was performed on PBMCs. The gene calls are TRBV4-2 and TRBJ2-7; D might be TRBD2 (6 bases). The source of this sequence is a woman in her 40s in good health and CMV-seronegative. The CDR3 DNA reads TGTGCCAGCAGCCAACATTACGGGAGTCCCTACGAGCAGTACTTC. This sequence encodes CASSQHYGSPYEQYF.